The clone carrying this T cell receptor (beta chain) was detected only a few times. This sample stems from a study of T-cell reconstitution after alpha-beta-depleted transplantation in children. Preparation of the TCRbeta library involved a method that used unique molecular identifiers. MiXCR was run by TCRdb on the PCR reads, yielding one entry per CDR3 protein. The table lists about half a million distinct CDR3 sequences, approximately 12% of them singletons, with less than 6.5% in the top ten. Trimming removed 5 bases from V and 3 bases from J; junction bases left unmatched: 5. CDR3 length: 15 amino acids. CDR1 is KGHDR and CDR2 is SFDVKD in the germline V gene.

The chain joins TRBV24-1 to TRBJ1-5, with 8 bases fitting TRBD1. The sequence was collected from a human donor who donated a stem cell graft to a child with combined immunodeficiency. Sample: PBMCs from the stem cell graft donor, taken from the stem cell graft. In nucleotides, the CDR3 is TGTGCCACCAGTGCCGGGACAGGTTTCAATCAGCCCCAGCATTTT. Protein: CATSAGTGFNQPQHF.